This TCR beta chain was identified during a study of shared clonotypes between healthy human individuals. Per the germline V gene, CDR1 is SGHVS and CDR2 is FQNEAQ. The CDR3 is made up of 15 amino acids. Trimming removed 5 bases from V and 8 bases from J; junction bases left unmatched: 7. Method: immunoSEQ multiplex PCR; TCRdb's copy keeps in-frame clones and lacks some. The sample shows about 980,000 clones, approximately 76% of them seen only once. The sequenced material came from memory CD4+ T cells sorted from blood. Subset denoted: CD45RA-negative fraction. This clonotype originated in a man aged 18 to 30 in good health. V is TRBV7-8 and J is TRBJ2-3; 13 nucleotides align to TRBD2. CDR3 residues: CASSQLAGGPVTQYF. In DNA, the CDR3 is TGTGCCAGCAGCCAACTAGCGGGAGGGCCAGTTACGCAGTATTTT.